The clone carrying this TCR beta chain appeared a few times. These data originate in a study of blood T cells in healthy people across ages. A J-beta primer mix and a sample-barcoded 5' primer were used in a second PCR of roughly 7 to 12 cycles. A template-switch adaptor with 12 random nucleotides tagged each cDNA molecule. TCRdb ran MiXCR on the 5' RACE reads and lists one entry per CDR3 protein. The table shows over 1,500,000 distinct CDR3 sequences, with about 49% occurring only once. CDR1 and CDR2 (germline): DFQATT, SNEGSKA (reference sequence). V gave up 0 bases and J gave up 0 bases, with 12 bases separating them. The CDR3 has 15 residues.

This receptor was obtained from a woman in her thirties or forties in good health. The sequencing sample was made of blood. V gene TRBV20-1 combines with J gene TRBJ2-7; maybe TRBD1 (6 bases). The CDR3 spells CSARDPGTYSYEQYF. CDR3 DNA sequence: TGCAGTGCTAGAGATCCTGGGACATACTCCTACGAGCAGTACTTC.